Sequencing of this T cell receptor beta chain was carried out in a study of blood T cells in healthy people across ages. Primed by a sample-barcoded 5' primer and a J-beta primer mix, a second PCR proceeded for 7 to 11 cycles. Using its own MiXCR run on the 5' RACE reads, TCRdb lists one record per CDR3 protein. This table holds 1.5 million to 2 million distinct CDR3 sequences, around half found once. The ends were cut back, 5 bases at V and 2 bases at J, with 12 bases in the middle. There are 14 residues in the CDR3. The source of this sequence is a woman in her thirties or forties in good health. The chain employs TRBV12-3 or TRBV12-4 and TRBJ2-5; D unresolved. The specimen was blood. The DNA for the CDR3 is TGTGCCAGCAGTCCCCTTATAGGGCAAGAGACCCAGTACTTC. It translates to CASSPLIGQETQYF.